This T cell receptor (beta chain) was sequenced for a study of beta chain features in type 1 diabetes. V gave up 3 bases and J gave up 1 base, with 15 bases separating them. The CDR3 has 15 amino acids. The germline CDR1 and CDR2 sequences are SQVTM and ANQGSEA. Isolated RNA was reverse transcribed in full, so expressed TCRB transcripts were sequenced. Data came from immunoSEQ multiplex PCR; TCRdb stores just in-frame clones and leaves some out. The sample consists of 330,000 or so clones, around a fifth of them appearing once. This TCR was recovered from a woman aged 18-35 years in good health. Input material: naive CD4+ T cells from blood. This chain connects TRBV29-1 to TRBJ1-1, with D perhaps matching TRBD1 (6 bases). The CDR3 coding sequence is TGCAGCGTTGAGTCCCCCCGGACAGAGAACACTGAAGCTTTCTTT. This gives the protein CSVESPRTENTEAFF. The complete variable domain, with remaining parts taken from reference TRBV29-1 and TRBJ1-1, reads SAVISQKPSRDICQRGTSLTIQCQVDSQVTMMFWYRQQPGQSLTLIATANQGSEATYESGFVIDKFPISRPNLTFSTLTVSNMSPEDSSIYLCSVESPRTENTEAFFGQGTRLTVV.